The 16 T cell receptor beta chains given below trace back to one sample, sequenced in a study of PD-1 blockade in classical Hodgkin lymphoma. Profiled with immunoSEQ multiplex PCR; TCRdb holds only in-frame clones, not every one. The sample has 65,000 to 95,000 clones; under 90% are singletons. All patients relapsed after autologous stem cell transplantation, and brentuximab vedotin exposure varied. The material sequenced was peripheral blood mononuclear cells (PBMCs), taken at baseline. All receptors derive from a human donor with classical Hodgkin lymphoma.

The V gene is TRBV19, the J gene TRBJ1-3; D is ambiguous. Trimming left V 11 bases short and J 4 bases short, with 15 bases between. This CDR3 comprises 13 residues. In germline, CDR1 is LNHDA, CDR2 SQIVND (reference sequence). Here the CDR3 reads CASCEGHGNTIYF. DNA of the CDR3: TGTGCCTCCTGCGAGGGCCACGGAAACACCATATATTTT.

The chain's CDR3 is CASRVAESSYNEQFF. CDR3 in DNA: TGTGCCAGTAGGGTAGCGGAGAGCTCCTACAATGAGCAGTTCTTC. The J gene is TRBJ2-1, the V gene TRBV19, with TRBD2 as a possible D gene (6 bases). The germline V and J ends were trimmed by 6 bases and 0 bases, with 12 bases remaining between them. Germline V gene sequence: CDR1 LNHDA, CDR2 SQIVND (reference sequence). This CDR3 contains 15 residues.

J is TRBJ2-5 and V is TRBV5-6; possibly TRBD1 or TRBD2 for D (7 bases each). This CDR3 comprises 14 residues. Looked up from germline, CDR1 is SGHDT and CDR2 is YYEEEE. V was cut by 3 bases and J by 5 bases, with 14 bases left in between. This CDR3 reads CASSSQGGRETQYF. Written as DNA, the CDR3 is TGTGCCAGCAGCTCCCAGGGGGGGCGGGAGACCCAGTACTTC.

The rearrangement joins TRBV4-3 to TRBJ2-1; 7 nucleotides line up with TRBD2. Looked up from germline, CDR1 is LGHNA and CDR2 is YSLEER. V shed 1 base, J shed 5 bases, and the junction held 23 bases outside the gene matches. The CDR3 sequence is 21 residues long. The CDR3 coding sequence is TGCGCCAGCAGCCAAGTGGTTGGGGGGTTGGTGAGGGCTAGCGGAAACAATGAGCAGTTCTTC. As protein: CASSQVVGGLVRASGNNEQFF.

This clone was seen a single time. The rearrangement joins TRBV6-1 to TRBJ2-1; TRBD2 is a possible D gene (6 bases). The germline V and J ends were trimmed by 4 bases and 5 bases, with 15 bases remaining between them. CDR3 length equals 15 residues. The germline gives CDR1 MNHNS, CDR2 SASEGT. The CDR3, as DNA: TGTGCCAGCAGTGCCTACCCCAGGGAGGACAATGAGCAGTTCTTC. The encoded protein is CASSAYPREDNEQFF.

The J gene is TRBJ1-1, the V gene TRBV5-5; D ambiguous. Germline V CDR1 and CDR2: SGHKS, YYEKEE (reference sequence). The V end was cut by 2 bases, the J end by 1 base, with 6 bases between. The CDR3 has 13 amino acids. CDR3 sequence (DNA): TGTGCCAGCAGCTTTTCCGGGAACACTGAAGCTTTCTTT. Its translation is CASSFSGNTEAFF.

The chain links TRBV6-1 to TRBJ2-7, with TRBD1 as a possible D gene (5 bases). The CDR3 runs 13 residues. The V gene lost 5 bases and the J gene lost 4 bases, with 12 bases spanning the gap. Germline-derived CDR1 and CDR2 are MNHNS and SASEGT. The CDR3 sequence: CASSLGQIYEQYF. For the CDR3, the DNA is TGTGCCAGCAGTCTCGGACAAATTTACGAGCAGTACTTC.

The J gene is TRBJ2-7, the V gene TRBV10-3; 9 bases align to TRBD1. The CDR3 has 16 amino acids. Losses at the gene ends were 0 bases for V and 2 bases for J; bases not matched to a gene: 5. Germline V gene data show CDR1 as ENHRY and CDR2 as SYGVKD. The CDR3 DNA sequence: TGTGCCATCAGTGAGTCGGCCGGGACAGGGACCTACGAGCAGTACTTC. This sequence encodes CAISESAGTGTYEQYF.

The rearrangement joins TRBV2 to TRBJ1-1; D is uncertain. Germline values: CDR1 SNHLY, CDR2 FYNNEI. V shed 11 bases and J shed 3 bases, with 13 bases lying between them. The CDR3 spans 12 residues. Written as DNA, the CDR3 is TGTGCCTCAAGGGCGACGGACACTGAAGCTTTCTTT. This gives the protein CASRATDTEAFF.

The CDR3: CASSGGLAGGFAYNEQFF. The DNA for the CDR3 is TGCGCCAGCAGCGGGGGACTAGCGGGAGGGTTCGCCTACAATGAGCAGTTCTTC. This chain links TRBV5-1 with TRBJ2-1; 16 nucleotides line up with TRBD2. This CDR3 spans 18 amino acids. With V trimmed by 4 bases and J by 2 bases, 6 bases remained unmatched. Germline lookup yields CDR1 SGHRS and CDR2 YFSETQ.

This chain joins TRBV5-1 and TRBJ1-2; TRBD1 agrees at 7 bases. J gave up 5 bases and V 2 bases, and 9 bases lay outside the gene matches. CDR1 and CDR2 from the germline V gene are SGHRS and YFSETQ. This CDR3 contains 15 residues. The CDR3 sequence: CASSFRTGDRYGYTF. CDR3 nucleotide sequence: TGCGCCAGCAGCTTCCGAACAGGGGATCGATATGGCTACACCTTC.

This rearrangement joins TRBV6-5 to TRBJ1-1, with TRBD1 as a possible D gene (5 bases). Per the germline V gene, CDR1 is MNHEY and CDR2 is SVGAGI. This CDR3 is built from 13 residues. Trimming shortened V by 4 bases and J by 5 bases, and 11 bases separated the two germline ends. CDR3 region: CASSFRGRTEAFF. In DNA, the CDR3 is TGTGCCAGCAGTTTTAGGGGTCGGACTGAAGCTTTCTTT.

This rearrangement joins TRBV4-3 to TRBJ1-2; the D is unclear. Germline V lookup: CDR1 LGHNA, CDR2 YSLEER. This CDR3 contains 15 residues. V lost 0 bases and J lost 3, with 11 bases in between. As DNA, the CDR3 is TGCGCCAGCAGCCAAGATCCCGTCGCAGACTATGGCTACACCTTC. Amino acid sequence: CASSQDPVADYGYTF.

The V call is TRBV9, the J call TRBJ1-1, with no clear D. CDR3 length: 13 residues. Trimming took off 4 bases at V and 5 bases at J, with 12 bases between the two ends. Germline V gene data show CDR1 as SGDLS and CDR2 as YYNGEE. The CDR3 loop is CASSLGDGTEAFF. Here the CDR3 DNA reads TGTGCCAGCAGCCTTGGGGATGGGACTGAAGCTTTCTTT.

The chain couples TRBV29-1 to TRBJ2-1; D might be TRBD1 (5 bases). The CDR3 has 13 amino acids. CDR1 is SQVTM, CDR2 ANQGSEA, per germline. V gave up 8 bases and J gave up 5 bases, with 16 bases separating them. The CDR3 protein is CSLGHRNHNEQFF. DNA for the CDR3: TGCAGCTTAGGACACCGGAATCACAATGAGCAGTTCTTC.

This sequence joins TRBV11-2 and TRBJ2-2, with D hard to call. Trimming pared 5 bases from V and 0 bases from J, leaving 13 bases between. CDR3 length: 16 amino acids. Germline V gives CDR1 SGHAT, CDR2 FQNNGV. The CDR3 nucleotides read TGTGCCAGCAGCCCGAACTCCAATGCGAACACCGGGGAGCTGTTTTTT. Translating it yields CASSPNSNANTGELFF.